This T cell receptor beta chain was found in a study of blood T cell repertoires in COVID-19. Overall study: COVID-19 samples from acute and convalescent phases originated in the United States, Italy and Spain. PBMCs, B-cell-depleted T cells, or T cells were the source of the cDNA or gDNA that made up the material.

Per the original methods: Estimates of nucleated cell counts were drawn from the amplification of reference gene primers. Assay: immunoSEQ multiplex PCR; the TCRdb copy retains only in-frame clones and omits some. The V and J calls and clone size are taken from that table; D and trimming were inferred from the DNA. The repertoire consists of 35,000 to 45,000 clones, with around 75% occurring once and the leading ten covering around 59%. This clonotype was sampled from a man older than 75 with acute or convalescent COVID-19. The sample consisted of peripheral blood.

The CDR3, as DNA: TGTGCCAGCTCACTACAGGGATCAGAGACCCAGTACTTC. Translation gives CASSLQGSETQYF. V and J are TRBV18 and TRBJ2-5; D is perhaps TRBD1 (6 bases). Germline V gives CDR1 KGHSH, CDR2 LQKENI. The CDR3 contains 13 residues. Between the trimmed V and J ends, which lost 4 bases and 4 bases, there was a span of 10 bases.